Following are 22 T cell receptor beta chains from one sample sequenced in a study of shared T cell receptors in the human thymus. The protocol was immunoSEQ multiplex PCR, while the TCRdb copy is restricted to in-frame clones and leaves out a portion. Here the sample spans 600,000 to 900,000 clones, 80% to 90% being singletons. This sample also belongs to another study, concerning human thymus T cells.

Input material: thymocytes. Source of these receptors: a girl under three years old with a congenital heart defect.

The chain is built from TRBV14 and TRBJ1-6, with a possible D match to TRBD1 (5 bases). This CDR3 comprises 16 residues. V lost 0 bases and J lost 8, with 14 bases in between. Germline CDR1 and CDR2: SGHDN and FVKESK. The CDR3 protein is CASSQDGGGAYSPLHF. In nucleotides, the CDR3 is TGTGCCAGCAGCCAAGATGGCGGTGGGGCTTATTCACCCCTCCACTTT.

This clone was seen a few times. The V gene is TRBV4-3, the J gene TRBJ2-1, with 9 bases aligning to TRBD1. V lost 0 bases to trimming and J lost 8 bases; unmatched junction nucleotides: 11. Germline CDR1 and CDR2: LGHNA and YSLEER. The CDR3 length is 17 residues. The chain's CDR3 is CASSQEWYGTGLYEQFF. The CDR3 DNA follows: TGCGCCAGCAGCCAAGAATGGTACGGGACAGGGCTTTATGAGCAGTTCTTC.

The chain is built from TRBV7-2 and TRBJ1-1, with D possibly being TRBD1 (5 bases). The germline gives CDR1 SGHTA, CDR2 FQGNSA. CDR3 length: 14 residues. Trimming took 1 base from V and 4 from J, leaving 10 bases between them. The CDR3 DNA reads TGTGCCAGCAGCTTAGACAGGCGTGGCACTGAAGCTTTCTTT. Protein sequence: CASSLDRRGTEAFF.

The rearrangement joins TRBV18 to TRBJ2-5; D not certain. V shed 1 base and J shed 4 bases, with 10 bases lying between them. Germline V lookup: CDR1 KGHSH, CDR2 LQKENI. The CDR3 consists of 14 residues. The CDR3 DNA follows: TGTGCCAGCTCACCACTCCCGTTAATAGAGACCCAGTACTTC. This translates into CASSPLPLIETQYF.

V gene TRBV5-3 combines with J gene TRBJ2-7; D remains unclear. TRBV5-3 is noted as an ORF with a role that remains uncertain. V lost 2 bases and J lost 2, with 8 bases in between. The CDR3 totals 13 residues. CDR3 DNA sequence: TGTGCCAGAAGCTTCGGGTCCCCCTACGAGCAGTACTTC. This translates into CARSFGSPYEQYF.

The chain uses TRBV23-1 and TRBJ1-5; 7 positions match TRBD1. TRBV23-1 is given ORF status, its function remaining uncertain. V shed 10 bases and J 3 bases; nucleotides not matched to a gene: 12. The CDR3 is 15 amino acids. CDR3 DNA: TGCGCCAAACCTGGGACAGCCAAATTCAATCAGCCCCAGCATTTT. Its protein is CAKPGTAKFNQPQHF.

The chain couples TRBV19 to TRBJ2-3; 8 nucleotides agree with TRBD2. This CDR3 region has 16 residues. Germline V gene data show CDR1 as LNHDA and CDR2 as SQIVND (reference sequence). Trimming at V came to 6 bases and at J to 2 bases, leaving 10 bases not matched to a gene. DNA for the CDR3: TGTGCCAGTAGGACGTCAGCGGGGGCCTACACAGATACGCAGTATTTT. Translation: CASRTSAGAYTDTQYF.

The chain is built from TRBV6-1 and TRBJ1-2; a weak D match, TRBD1 (6 bases). V was cut by 7 bases and J by 5 bases, with 20 bases left in between. CDR1 is MNHNS and CDR2 is SASEGT in the germline V gene. The CDR3 totals 15 residues. The CDR3 spells CASNVFGQRTYGYTF. CDR3 DNA: TGTGCCAGCAATGTATTTGGACAGCGAACTTATGGCTACACCTTC.

The V and J genes are TRBV2 and TRBJ1-2; possibly TRBD1 for D (6 bases). V shed 4 bases and J shed 7 bases, with 31 bases lying between them. Germline loops: CDR1 SNHLY, CDR2 FYNNEI. The CDR3 is 19 amino acids. In DNA, the CDR3 is TGTGCCAGCAGTGCCGCACCCGGGGGGGGCCATGCTGAGTATGGTGGCTACACCTTC. Protein product: CASSAAPGGGHAEYGGYTF. Full variable domain (outside the CDR3, taken from reference TRBV2 and TRBJ1-2): EPEVTQTPSHQVTQMGQEVILRCVPISNHLYFYWYRQILGQKVEFLVSFYNNEISEKSEIFDDQFSVERPDGSNFTLKIRSTKLEDSAMYFCASSAAPGGGHAEYGGYTFGSGTRLTVV.

The CDR3 sequence: CATSRDGGTGGHEQYF. CDR3 in DNA: TGTGCCACCAGCAGAGATGGGGGGACAGGGGGCCACGAGCAGTACTTC. The J gene is TRBJ2-7, the V gene TRBV15, with 12 bases fitting TRBD1. The CDR3 is 16 residues long. Germline V gene lookup returns CDR1 LNHNV and CDR2 YYDKDF (reference sequence). The V segment lost 0 bases and the J segment 5 bases; nucleotides outside the gene matches: 5.

The chain uses TRBV15 and TRBJ1-2; D gene ambiguous. V lost 0 bases, J lost 4 bases, and 15 bases lay in between. CDR1 is LNHNV, CDR2 YYDKDF, per germline (reference sequence). CDR3 size: 16 residues. The CDR3 loop reads CATSRETVILPYGYTF. DNA for the CDR3: TGTGCCACCAGCAGAGAAACAGTAATCCTACCCTATGGCTACACCTTC.

V gene TRBV18 combines with J gene TRBJ1-2; D gene ambiguous. Germline assignment: CDR1 KGHSH and CDR2 LQKENI. The V end was cut by 2 bases, the J end by 2 bases, with 15 bases between. This CDR3 comprises 16 residues. The CDR3 nucleotides are TGTGCCAGCTCACCAATGCGGCCACCGGGGAACTATGGCTACACCTTC. This gives the protein CASSPMRPPGNYGYTF.

The chain uses TRBV14 and TRBJ2-5; D not certain. CDR3 size: 13 residues. Germline CDR1 and CDR2: SGHDN and FVKESK. The V and J ends lost 5 bases and 4 bases respectively, with 11 bases between them. The CDR3 DNA is TGTGCCAGCAGCTTCTTCCCGAGAGAGACCCAGTACTTC. This gives the protein CASSFFPRETQYF.

CDR3 nucleotide sequence: TGCGCCAGCAGCCCGGGACTAGCGGGGTATACGCAGTATTTT. Its protein product is CASSPGLAGYTQYF. This sequence joins TRBV5-1 and TRBJ2-3; 13 bases are shared with TRBD2. The CDR3 has 14 amino acids. V lost 4 bases to trimming and J lost 7 bases; unmatched junction nucleotides: 3. The germline gives CDR1 SGHRS, CDR2 YFSETQ.

This chain joins TRBV5-1 and TRBJ2-5; 10 nucleotides line up with TRBD1. The J call may not be correct, given that the DNA end is closer to TRBJ2-7. The germline CDR1 and CDR2 sequences are SGHRS and YFSETQ. The CDR3 length is 18 residues. CDR3 nucleotide sequence: TGCGCCAGCAGCGTGGGGGACAGGGGTATTGATGATTATTACGAGCAGTACTTC. It specifies CASSVGDRGIDDYYEQYF.

This rearrangement joins TRBV14 to TRBJ1-2; 9 bases fit TRBD1. The CDR3 consists of 14 residues. Germline V gene sequence: CDR1 SGHDN, CDR2 FVKESK. Losses at the gene ends were 3 bases for V and 7 bases for J; bases not matched to a gene: 6. For the CDR3, the DNA is TGTGCCAGCAGCCAGACTACAGGGGGCTGTGGCTACACCTTC. It codes for CASSQTTGGCGYTF.

The rearrangement joins TRBV19 to TRBJ1-6; D possibly corresponds to TRBD1 (6 bases). The CDR3 consists of 15 residues. From germline, CDR1 is LNHDA and CDR2 SQIVND (reference sequence). The ends were cut back, 5 bases at V and 10 bases at J, with 18 bases in the middle. The CDR3 region has the DNA TGTGCCAGTAGTGCGAGACAGGTTGAGGGCTCACCCCTCCACTTT. This encodes CASSARQVEGSPLHF.

This chain joins TRBV5-6 and TRBJ1-2, with a tentative D call TRBD1 (5 bases). The CDR3 totals 16 residues. From germline, CDR1 is SGHDT and CDR2 YYEEEE. With 4 bases removed from V and 0 bases from J, the gap between germline ends came to 16 bases. CDR3 protein: CASSVLPGLANYGYTF. The CDR3, as DNA: TGTGCCAGCAGCGTCTTGCCAGGGCTAGCTAACTATGGCTACACCTTC.

This chain connects TRBV5-1 to TRBJ2-5; 7 bases agree with TRBD1. Trimming cost V 3 bases and J 4 bases; bases outside gene matches: 3. The CDR3 has 13 residues. Germline V CDR1 and CDR2: SGHRS, YFSETQ. In DNA form, the CDR3 reads TGCGCCAGCAGCTCCCACAGGGGAGAGACCCAGTACTTC. It yields the protein CASSSHRGETQYF.

The chain carries TRBV6-1 and TRBJ2-7; 8 bases are shared with TRBD1. The CDR3 extends over 16 amino acids. V lost 3 bases and J lost 1; bases outside the gene matches: 8. The germline gives CDR1 MNHNS, CDR2 SASEGT. The CDR3 loop reads CASSDSRQGWSYEQYF. Here the CDR3 DNA reads TGTGCCAGCAGTGATTCTAGACAGGGGTGGTCCTACGAGCAGTACTTC.

The chain's CDR3 is CASGLRAGGTEAFF. CDR3 nucleotide sequence: TGTGCTAGTGGTTTAAGGGCGGGGGGCACTGAAGCTTTCTTT. This chain uses TRBV12-5 with TRBJ1-1, with D possibly TRBD1 on 5 matching bases. This CDR3 contains 14 residues. Germline-derived CDR1 and CDR2 are LGHNT and FRNRAP. The ends were cut back, 3 bases at V and 4 bases at J, with 12 bases in the middle.

This clone turned up a few times. The V call is TRBV23-1, the J call TRBJ2-1, with 9 bases aligning to TRBD2. TRBV23-1 is placed among ORFs of uncertain function. Unmatched junction bases numbered 10, after V lost 2 bases and J lost 8 bases. The CDR3 extends over 16 amino acids. CDR3 amino acids: CASSQRGAGGLDEQFF. DNA for the CDR3: TGCGCCAGCAGTCAACGTGGAGCGGGGGGCCTCGATGAGCAGTTCTTC.